The following is a T cell receptor beta chain sequence with its context. The clone's antigen remains unknown. Base qualities are not provided; no much larger clone lies one nucleotide away. This specimen belongs to a study of cytomegalovirus exposure and HLA in healthy donors (dated by TCRdb to about 2017). As for the study more broadly: An earlier analysis of 550 to 700 of the donors reported 250 to 300 Gb of sequence data and 117 million unique TCR beta sequences from 190 million or so T cells. An earlier analysis of a few hundred of the donors applied high-throughput TCR beta sequencing to assess whether each TCR beta V gene segment acted as functional or pseudogenic. The study profiled the T cell repertoires of more than 500 subjects by immunosequencing and related them to cytomegalovirus serostatus. The study was designed to test whether signatures of past pathogen exposure could be identified by cataloging public T cell receptors. In a later genetic analysis, genome-wide SNP genotypes for about three fifths of the 666 donors were used, and that subset was treated as a discovery cohort. Along with the approximately 650-subject first cohort, a separate validation cohort of approximately 110 different subjects was used. Approximately 300 gigabases of sequencing data and 80 million or so unique TCR sequences were included in an early release covering under 650 HLA-typed donors. Because of strong linkage in the cohort, roughly five DR-DQ haplotypes were treated as single units for association and clustering. Rather than drawing on any new phenotypic data, the later analysis identified candidate immune exposures from TCR beta sequences and the way those sequences occurred across donors. To predict cytomegalovirus infection status, the study combined high-throughput TCR immunosequencing, statistical association of individual TCRs with disease status, and machine learning. Typing coverage differed by locus: A, B, C, DRB1 and DQB1 were typed in roughly 620-630 donors, DQA1 in about 500, DPA1 in over 600, and DPB1 in 472. Alongside the repertoire data, information on donor age, sex, ethnicity and CMV serostatus was compiled. Across some 400 genotyped donors of the cohort, an average of roughly 230,000 unique TCR beta nucleotide sequences per donor were sequenced, and about a sixth of those sequences were non-productive. Of the roughly 400 genotyped donors, approximately 82% fell in the genetic ancestry cluster associated with self-reported Caucasian donors. HLA typing included class I and class II loci at four-digit resolution. A later analysis re-analyzed previously published TCR beta repertoires from about 600 donors and added high-resolution HLA genotyping to study TCR occurrence patterns. Every discovery cohort repertoire had been produced on one sequencing platform.

Broader findings and caveats from the paper: It was suggested by the authors that the approach could potentially be generalized to other disease states and immunological phenotypes. Specific HLA alleles were associated with around 18,000 TCR beta sequences at a false discovery rate of 0.05 in a later analysis. For the cohort, immune exposure information was limited to CMV serostatus. Because counts were too low, around 18 rarely observed V segments, including chromosome 9 orphons, were left out of the earlier analysis of 500 to 650 of the donors. Because HLA typing was missing for some donors at each locus, association tests included only the typed subset. Roughly uniform sequencing depth across donors was assumed in presence/absence analyses, although this assumption may not hold. Broadly in line with IMGT annotations, most TCR beta V segments showed up in productive rearrangements about 90% or about 30% of the time in an earlier analysis of under 700 of the donors. Correlated functional status among segregating V segments might be attributable to linkage disequilibrium, but an unknown experimental factor could not be ruled out. Most TCR sequences were observed very rarely across donors, whereas some public TCRs were present in many individuals. According to a later analysis, most CMV-associated TCR beta chains appeared to be HLA-restricted, and the HLA associations seemed to be driven largely by CMV exposure. Three of the identified cytomegalovirus-associated TCR beta chains were confirmed in vitro to be specific for cytomegalovirus antigens. When HLA alleles, especially DR and DQ, strongly co-occurred, TCR associations were difficult to assign to individual alleles. In both the original and validation cohorts, the classifier was reported to diagnose cytomegalovirus status with high specificity and sensitivity. Compared with the approximately 670-donor mean, donors in an Asian-associated ancestry cluster had fewer N-insertions in productive TCRs, according to a later genetic analysis. In a later genetic analysis, a missense DCLRE1C variant was associated with V-gene and J-gene trimming of TCR beta chains, and the association was replicated in an independent cohort. A further reported finding was that TCR beta sequences accurately predicted the HLA-A and HLA-B alleles for most subjects in the first cohort. A later analysis found that TCR association rates varied across HLA loci, with DRB1 alleles showing the most associated TCRs and HLA-C alleles the fewest. The cohort was sequenced for TCR beta chains only, and without alpha or paired-chain data the features that could be detected were limited. The sequencing pipeline was judged likely to have produced a cluster of highly shared sequence variants as a technical artifact. Several of the top co-occurrence clusters appeared to be linked to parvovirus B19, influenza, CMV and Epstein-Barr virus, according to a later analysis. In a later analysis, HLA-associated TCR beta chains were found to be more clonally expanded and to have lower generation probabilities than equally common non-associated chains. The study listed over 150 TCR beta chains as associated with cytomegalovirus.

The library was made by the immunoSEQ multiplex PCR assay. For the multiplex PCR, a mixture combining 60 forward primers for TCR Vbeta segments and 13 reverse primers for TCR Jbeta segments was used. A multiplex PCR assay on genomic DNA amplified the CDR3 region of rearranged TCR beta genes. On the Illumina HiSeq System, the amplified TCR beta libraries were sequenced as 87-base-pair reads. For the original study's pipeline: In a later analysis, around 80 million unique TCR beta chains were counted across the 666 repertoires, and around 10 million of these chains were shared by at least two donors. A nearest-neighbor algorithm error-corrected the raw reads and collapsed the reads into unique sequences, merging closely related sequences to remove PCR and sequencing errors. Alignment of CDR3 sequences to IMGT reference sequences was used to assign V, D and J gene segments. For a sequence to be retained, a match of at least six nucleotides was required to both a V gene segment and a J gene segment. Rearrangements were called productive when the CDR3 lacked stop codons and stayed in frame with V and J; all others were non-productive. Following IMGT convention, CDR3 was defined as the stretch from the second conserved V-encoded cysteine to the conserved J-encoded phenylalanine. The earlier analysis of 500 to 750 of the donors excluded any sequence lacking an unambiguous match to a single V gene segment. An earlier analysis of several hundred of the donors called V segments functional above 56.7% productive rearrangements and segregating when the between-donor standard deviation exceeded 5%. To diagnose cytomegalovirus status from the catalog of TCR beta chain sequences, a statistical classification framework was built. In a later analysis, TCR nucleotide sequences were compared against IMGT/GENE-DB human TR gene sequences so that V and J genes could be assigned. In a later analysis, CDR3 sequences and most-parsimonious VDJ recombination scenarios were assigned using the TCRdist pipeline. In a later analysis, each TCR beta chain was defined by its CDR3 amino acid sequence together with its V-gene family, and reads lacking a unique V-gene family were excluded. As a way to deal with suspected cross-contamination and a sequencing artifact, a later analysis dropped nearly 600 nucleotide sequences that were highly shared and had low generation probability. A later analysis calculated a clonal expansion index for each public chain from normalized within-repertoire ranks of inferred template counts. In a later analysis, generation probabilities were computed with a VDJ recombination model fitted to out-of-frame rearrangements, and the resulting probabilities were checked against IGoR. In a later analysis, hypergeometric tests were used to score TCR-TCR, TCR-HLA and TCR-CMV co-occurrence, with a repertoire-size bias correction applied to TCR pairs. False discovery rates were estimated in a later analysis by permuting HLA or CMV assignments 20 times. A later analysis grouped co-occurring TCRs with DBSCAN, adding TCRdist sequence similarity when clustering within HLA-allele-positive subsets. Repertoires with fewer than 30,000 or more than 120,000 public chains, plus five repertoires with anomalous nucleotide sharing, were excluded from co-occurrence clustering. The immuneACCESS repertoire file appears here via TCRdb, limited to in-frame rearrangements. These files lack a portion of the clones; in checked studies, under half of the deficit traces to unresolved V genes, and the cause of the others is not known. V and J calls and clone size come straight from that table; D and trimming were deduced from the DNA. In this sample the table shows under 150,000 clones, around 75% of which occur a single time. Of the sample, roughly 3.1% is held by the ten largest clones.

In total, 630 or so healthy bone marrow donors made up the cohort. At the time of sampling, every cohort member was nominally healthy, though immune exposures that went unrecorded were likely present. The donor was CMV seronegative and was included in the group of about 400 seronegative cohort members. Each donor provided a peripheral blood sample, and peripheral blood mononuclear cells were used for TCR beta sequencing. Genomic DNA was extracted from the blood cell samples with the Qiagen DNeasy Blood Extraction Kit. This receptor was taken from a man younger than 45 in good health and CMV-seronegative. Sample: PBMCs.

The CDR3 reads CASSDAGGDDEQYV. The nucleotide sequence is TGCGCCAGCAGTGATGCGGGAGGAGACGACGAGCAGTACGTC. This sequence uses TRBV10-2 and TRBJ2-7; 8 central bases correspond to TRBD2. V ends up 3 bases short and J 5 bases short, with an unmatched junction base count of 6. The cysteine opens and the valine closes a CDR3 of 14 amino acids. The DNA shown is the 42-base CDR3, in frame from base 1. Sequences WSHSY (CDR1) and SAAADI (CDR2) are obtained from the germline V gene.